This section outlines one TCR beta chain sequence together with its context. This could be a read error, since a much larger clone is one nucleotide away. After removal of 1 base from V and 7 bases from J, the junction contained 13 bases not matched to a gene. CDR1 is SGHTA and CDR2 is FQGNSA in the germline V gene. The CDR3 covers 17 residues. This sample is drawn from a study of molecular identifiers for immune sequencing clone quantification. TCRdb fed the PCR reads into MiXCR, producing one record per CDR3 protein. The sample lists a few hundred thousand distinct CDR3 sequences, about a quarter occurring once.

Material for sequencing was naive CD8+ T cells from blood, with Jurkat cell RNA spiked in. Specified subset: FACS-sorted CD8+CD4-CCR7+CD45RA+ naive T cells. The origin of this receptor is a human donor in good health. Some libraries in this study had Jurkat cell RNA spiked in. The chain combines TRBV7-2 with TRBJ2-5; 9 bases map to TRBD2. CDR3 amino acids: CASSLDPPAGGSGTQYF. The CDR3 region has the DNA TGTGCCAGCAGCTTAGATCCTCCTGCGGGAGGGTCTGGGACCCAGTACTTC.